This TCR beta chain was sequenced during a study of metastatic and nonmetastatic thyroid tumors. TCRdb re-called clones from the PCR reads using MiXCR. The table has 14,000 to 15,000 clones, around a quarter seen once. Thyroid surgery took place with no prior treatment in any patient. The CDR3 consists of 16 residues. The V gene's germline CDR1 is SGHNT and CDR2 YENEEA. V lost 4 bases and J lost 0, with 15 bases in between. V gene TRBV11-3 combines with J gene TRBJ1-2; D unresolved. The sample was tumor tissue. This TCR was sampled from a female donor with papillary thyroid cancer or a benign thyroid nodule (not recorded which). Some clones in this sample may be carry-over from other donors' samples. CDR3 amino acids: CASSSCRHAANYGYTF. For the CDR3, the DNA is TGTGCCAGCAGCTCGTGCAGGCATGCAGCTAACTATGGCTACACCTTC.